One and the same sample provided the 11 T cell receptor beta chains below, sequenced in a study of T cells after yellow fever vaccination. TCRdb re-called the 5' RACE reads through MiXCR, storing one row per CDR3 protein. The table shows over 65,000 distinct CDR3 sequences, with roughly 15% occurring only once. The specimen comprised CD8+ T cells not binding an NS4B(214-222) dextramer, sorted from PBMCs, sampled approximately 22 days after the first yellow fever vaccination. Every receptor here comes from a man between 18 and 29 years old who received the YFV17D yellow fever vaccine.

The chain links TRBV30 to TRBJ1-2, with D unresolved. The CDR3 has 14 amino acids. The V and J ends lost 2 bases and 2 bases respectively, with 12 bases between them. Germline V gene data show CDR1 as GTSNPN and CDR2 as SVGIG (reference sequence). CDR3 amino acids: CAWSWVGLNYGYTF. The DNA of the CDR3 is TGTGCCTGGAGTTGGGTGGGGTTGAACTATGGCTACACCTTC.

The chain employs TRBV7-6 and TRBJ1-1; D call uncertain. The CDR3 has 14 residues. Looked up from germline, CDR1 is SGHVS and CDR2 is FNYEAQ. V lost 4 bases and J 3 bases, leaving 12 bases between the germline ends. The chain's CDR3 is CASSSAITYTEAFF. The CDR3 DNA reads as TGTGCCAGCAGCTCGGCAATCACCTACACTGAAGCTTTCTTT.

The V and J genes are TRBV20-1 and TRBJ1-2; D is uncertain. Germline V gene sequence: CDR1 DFQATT, CDR2 SNEGSKA (reference sequence). The length of the CDR3 is 13 residues. V gave up 3 bases and J gave up 5 bases, with 13 bases separating them. The CDR3 loop reads CSARPRESYGYTF. As DNA, the CDR3 is TGCAGTGCTAGGCCCCGAGAGAGTTATGGCTACACCTTC.

This clonotype was counted a few times. This rearrangement joins TRBV10-3 to TRBJ2-7, with D maybe TRBD1 (7 bases). This CDR3 is 14 amino acids long. Trimming removed 0 bases from V and 4 bases from J, with 10 bases in between. Germline CDR1 ENHRY, CDR2 SYGVKD. CDR3 DNA: TGTGCCATCAGTGAGTCGACAGGGAGGTACGAGCAGTACTTC. This encodes CAISESTGRYEQYF.

V usage is TRBV7-9 and J usage is TRBJ1-1; D gene unclear. Per germline, CDR1 SEHNR and CDR2 FQNEAQ (reference sequence). The CDR3 is made up of 12 amino acids. Deletions cut 8 bases from V and 3 bases from J, with 10 bases between. The CDR3: CASPGEDTEAFF. In DNA form, the CDR3 reads TGTGCCAGCCCCGGGGAGGACACTGAAGCTTTCTTT.

This clonotype appeared many times. The chain uses TRBV18 and TRBJ1-6; D is undetermined. This CDR3 has 14 residues. Per germline, CDR1 KGHSH and CDR2 LQKENI. V was trimmed by 2 bases and J by 7 bases, leaving 9 bases between them. The CDR3 reads CASSPEGRNSPLHF. CDR3 sequence (DNA): TGTGCCAGCTCACCAGAAGGGAGGAATTCACCCCTCCACTTT.

This sequence joins TRBV20-1 and TRBJ2-1; D unclear. The CDR3 has 13 residues. Trimming left V 7 bases short and J 2 bases short, with 12 bases between. Germline CDR1 and CDR2: DFQATT and SNEGSKA (reference sequence). CDR3 residues: CSGNYPTYNEQFF. The DNA of the CDR3 is TGCAGTGGGAACTACCCTACCTACAATGAGCAGTTCTTC.

The V gene is TRBV6-2 or TRBV6-3, the J gene TRBJ2-7; the D call may be TRBD1 or TRBD2 (6 bases each). Germline lookup yields CDR1 MNHEY and CDR2 SVGEGT. V was clipped by 4 bases and J by 3 bases, with 10 bases between them. The CDR3 spans 13 residues. CDR3 amino acids: CASSSGADYEQYF. In DNA form, the CDR3 reads TGTGCCAGCAGTTCGGGGGCCGACTACGAGCAGTACTTC.

This chain joins TRBV3-1 and TRBJ2-3, with TRBD2 matching 10 bases. The CDR3 length is 17 residues. The V segment lost 4 bases and the J segment 5 bases; nucleotides outside the gene matches: 12. Germline CDR1 LGHDT, CDR2 YNNKEL (reference sequence). The CDR3 DNA reads as TGTGCCAGCAGCCGGCTAAGCGGGGGGGCCCTTGGAGATACGCAGTATTTT. Its protein is CASSRLSGGALGDTQYF.

This clonotype showed up just a few times. The chain employs TRBV6-5 and TRBJ2-1; 13 bases align to TRBD2. Trimming cost V 3 bases and J 8 bases; bases outside gene matches: 13. Germline CDR1 reads MNHEY; CDR2 reads SVGAGI. The CDR3 is made up of 18 amino acids. CDR3 region: CASSYTSGGAAKRDEQFF. The DNA of the CDR3 is TGTGCCAGCAGTTATACTAGCGGGGGGGCCGCGAAAAGGGATGAGCAGTTCTTC.

This clonotype has a handful of counts. The V gene is TRBV20-1, the J gene TRBJ2-2; TRBD2 matches at 9 bases. Germline trimming cut 6 bases from V and 3 bases from J; bases unmatched to any gene: 2. The CDR3 sequence is 13 residues long. In germline, CDR1 is DFQATT, CDR2 SNEGSKA (reference sequence). CDR3 protein: CSARLADTGELFF. The CDR3 DNA reads as TGCAGTGCCCGACTAGCGGACACCGGGGAGCTGTTTTTT.